This section outlines one TCR beta chain sequence together with its context. Its matching antigen is unknown. This CDR3 is 14 amino acids long. Trimming cost V 5 bases and J 7 bases, with 15 bases left between them. The germline V gene has CDR1 SGHVS and CDR2 FNYEAQ. This sample stems from a study of T cell repertoires in cytomegalovirus infection. Study at large: Evidence of both CMV infection and a matching HLA type came from public TCR beta signatures.

Study-level points and caveats: Identification of carriers of CMV plus the relevant HLA was performed using cumulative public TCR beta family frequency.

In TCRdb, the reads were re-called with MiXCR into one record per CDR3 protein. The sample carries 640,000 or so distinct CDR3 sequences, roughly 30% recorded once. Sequenced material: cultured PBMCs, taken from culture after CMV antigen stimulation. The V gene is TRBV7-6, the J gene TRBJ2-1; D call uncertain. The clonotype was recovered from a human donor in good health (CMV status not recorded). Some clones in this sample may be carry-over from other donors' samples. The CDR3 bases are TGTGCCAGCAGCGAAGTTCGGCGCACGAATGAGCAGTTCTTC. It yields the protein CASSEVRRTNEQFF.